This T cell receptor (beta chain) was obtained from a study of T cell responses to AZD1222 COVID-19 vaccine. General study points: Clonal diversity was possibly underestimated; the donors were predominantly white British and more often female. Spike-specific TCR breadth rose after two AZD1222 doses, and depth rose as well. Nearly half of the spike-specific TCRs reportedly recognize variant regions that carry no mutations. Spike-wide vaccine-associated CD4 TCRs dominated at 160-218 and 743-854.

The CDR3 length is 18 residues. Germline CDR1 MDHEN, CDR2 SYDVKM. The junction had 12 bases not matched to a gene; V was cut back by 3 bases and J by 1 base. The table came from immunoSEQ multiplex PCR; TCRdb's copy has only in-frame clones and leaves some out. There are tens of thousands of clones in the sample; over 75% occur only once, and about 12% lies in the top ten. On this clone: Its antigen is unidentified.

The rearrangement joins TRBV28 to TRBJ1-3, with TRBD1 matching over 7 bases. The receptor's source is an adult who received the AZD1222 COVID-19 vaccine. The input for sequencing was peripheral blood, taken 28 days after the second AZD1222 dose. CDR3: CASSFIRGRIMSGNTIYF. CDR3 in DNA: TGTGCCAGCAGTTTCATTAGGGGGCGAATAATGTCTGGAAACACCATATATTTT.